This T cell receptor beta chain is drawn from a study of T cell responses to AZD1222 COVID-19 vaccine. Overall study: Analyses pooled second doses at about 4 or about 12 weeks.

Comments on this clone: Antigen: not known. Different DNA sequences within this sample yield the same CDR3.

The CDR3 consists of 13 residues. Looked up from germline, CDR1 is SEHNR and CDR2 is FQNEAQ (reference sequence). Trimming took off 2 bases at V and 0 bases at J, with 4 bases between the two ends. Generated by immunoSEQ multiplex PCR, the TCRdb table keeps only in-frame clones and is missing some. Of about 140,000 clones in the sample, around nine tenths were seen once. Notes on the study in general: The peak T cell response came first, and repertoires were sampled only after it. Targets within unmutated variant regions were reportedly found for nearly half of spike-specific TCRs.

V and J are TRBV7-9 and TRBJ1-1, with D unresolved. The sequence came from an adult in good health. This material consisted of peripheral blood, taken on day 0 of AZD1222 vaccination. The DNA for the CDR3 is TGTGCCAGCAGCTTATCCGTGAACACTGAAGCTTTCTTT. It is translated as CASSLSVNTEAFF. The whole variable domain, remainder taken from reference TRBV7-9 and TRBJ1-1, is DTGVSQNPRHKITKRGQNVTFRCDPISEHNRLYWYRQTLGQGPEFLTYFQNEAQLEKSRLLSDRFSAERPKGSFSTLEIQRTEQGDSAMYLCASSLSVNTEAFFGQGTRLTVV.